This TCR beta chain was retrieved from a study of identical twins (dated by TCRdb to about 2016). Broadly, across the study: TCR alpha and beta repertoires from monozygotic twins, unrelated adults of various ages and cord blood were deep-sequenced to test whether fetal clonotypes persist. To rule out contamination, replicate twin experiments were performed at different times with different library preparation protocols.

The library was made by 5' RACE. Sequencing used an Illumina HiSeq 2000. Template switching added a universal primer binding site, and the final cDNA carried a unique molecular identifier that allowed TCR cDNA molecules to be counted accurately. Specific primers in the conserved constant-segment region were used to synthesize first-strand cDNA for TCR alpha and beta chains. To control for contamination, every cDNA library carried two barcodes: a SMART-Mk sample barcode plus Illumina barcodes. TruSeq adapter sequences and Illumina sample barcodes were added in two successive PCR steps. Sequencing of the TCR alpha and beta cDNA libraries was done on the Illumina HiSeq platform using custom primers. On the study's bioinformatics: MiGEC processed the raw reads to extract unique molecular identifiers, while MiXCR was used to determine the CDR3 positions. For each individual, recombination models were inferred using an EM algorithm with the repgenHMM and IGoR tools. Shared clonotype analysis was performed with the tcR package in R, normalizing sharing by the product of cloneset sizes. To study raw recombination free of thymic and clonal selection effects, out-of-frame nonproductive sequences were analyzed. In TCRdb, the public reads were trimmed at Q25 with fastp and aligned with MiXCR, with productive beta chains retained. Entries that share a CDR3 protein sequence are merged under the most common genes and DNA. These V and J calls originate from TCRdb's pipeline instead of the authors' own analysis. A total of roughly 240,000 distinct CDR3 sequences appear in this sample, approximately 7% of them only once. Together, the top ten hold approximately 3.7% of the sample.

At the junction V is shortened by 0 bases and J by 4 bases; bases outside the gene matches: 8. The germline V gene encodes CDR1 SGDLS and CDR2 YYNGEE. The CDR3 runs 17 residues from the cysteine to the phenylalanine. Just CDR3 DNA is preserved here, 51 bases in frame from base 1. This clonotype was counted between two and nine times. It has no known antigen specificity. Base qualities are not recorded, but no much larger clone differs from it by a single base. Only healthy Caucasian donors were included. Three pairs of female monozygotic twins, all aged about 18 to 30 years, were included in the twin cohort. Miltenyi CD45RO+ enrichment and human naive T-cell isolation kits were used to isolate memory (CD45RO+) and naive T cells from PBMC. What the research found in general, with its limitations: Zero-insertion analyses could be partly confounded by invariant T cells such as MAIT and iNKT, although diverse VJ usage argued against such confounding for most clonotypes. In beta out-of-frame sequences, excess twin sharing was weaker, because having fewer shared sequences lowered the signal-to-noise ratio. Abundant cord blood beta clonotypes had fewer insertions, young adult naive repertoires showed a similar but weaker trend, and memory repertoires showed no such trend. Compared with coincidental sharing between unrelated individuals, an excess of low generation-probability sequences was observed among out-of-frame TCR alpha sequences shared between twins. In monozygotic twins, recombination models systematically underestimated out-of-frame TCR alpha sharing, but the models matched the sharing seen between unrelated individuals. Conclusions relied on cross-sectional statistical analysis, since the same donors could not be followed over many years.

These data also formed part of another study, on yellow fever vaccine responses in identical twins. As that second paper reports: The T cell response to vaccination in identical twins was reported by the authors to appear partly convergent and partly personalized. In the study, vaccine-responding T cell clones were precisely tracked in identical twins.

The chain is encoded by TRBV9 joined to TRBJ2-3, and TRBD2 matches 10 of the central bases. Material for sequencing was memory (CD45RO+) T cells sorted from blood. According to the study, the label for this sample's cell subset or site signals: CD45RO+ enriched T cells. The clonotype originates from a woman aged 18-29 years in good health. The CDR3 here reads CASSVAPTAGGADTQYF. The nucleotide sequence reads TGTGCCAGCAGCGTAGCCCCCACAGCGGGAGGGGCAGATACGCAGTATTTT.